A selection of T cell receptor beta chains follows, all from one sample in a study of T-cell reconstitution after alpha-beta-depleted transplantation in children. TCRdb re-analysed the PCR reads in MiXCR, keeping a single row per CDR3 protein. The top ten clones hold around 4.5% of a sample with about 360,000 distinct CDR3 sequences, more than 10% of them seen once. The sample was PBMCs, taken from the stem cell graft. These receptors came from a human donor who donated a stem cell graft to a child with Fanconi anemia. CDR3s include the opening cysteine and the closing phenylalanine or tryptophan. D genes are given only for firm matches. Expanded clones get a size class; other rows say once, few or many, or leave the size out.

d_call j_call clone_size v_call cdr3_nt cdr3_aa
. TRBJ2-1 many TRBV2 TGTGCCAGCAGTGATAGGCGGTTAAATGAGCAGTTCTTC CASSDRRLNEQFF
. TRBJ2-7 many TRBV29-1 TGCAGCGGCGGGACAGATCTCTACGAGCAGTACTTC CSGGTDLYEQYF
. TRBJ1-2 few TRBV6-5 TGTGCCAGCGCAAACTTGCGCCCTAGGGACTATCTTTCCTATGGCTACACCTTC CASANLRPRDYLSYGYTF
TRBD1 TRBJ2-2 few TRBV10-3 TGTGCCATCAGTGAACAGGGGGTCGGGGAGCTGTTTTTT CAISEQGVGELFF
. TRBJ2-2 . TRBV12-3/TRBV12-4 TGTGCCAGCAGTTTATGGCCCCAGGGTATCGACACCGGGGAGCTGTTTTTT CASSLWPQGIDTGELFF
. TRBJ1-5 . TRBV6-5 TGTGCCAGTCGGGGTCCCGGGGGGCAGAGTCAGCCCCAGCATTTT CASRGPGGQSQPQHF
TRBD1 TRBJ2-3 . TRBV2 TGTGCCAGCAGTGAAGTCCCGGGACAGCCTACGCAGTATTTT CASSEVPGQPTQYF
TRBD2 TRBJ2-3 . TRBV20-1 TGCAGTGCTATAAGGGCGGGGGGGCCAAGAGATACGCAGTATTTT CSAIRAGGPRDTQYF
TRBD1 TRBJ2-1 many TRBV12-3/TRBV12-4 TGTGCCAGCAGTCCCCCCTCGGGGACAGGTATAAATGAGCAGTTCTTC CASSPPSGTGINEQFF
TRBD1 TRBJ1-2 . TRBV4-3 TGCGCCAGCAGCCGAACGCACCAAACAGGGGGCGCCTTTTATGGCTACACCTTC CASSRTHQTGGAFYGYTF
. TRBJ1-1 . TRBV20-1 TGCAGTGCTACCGATACAGGGAGTGGCACTGAAGCTTTCTTT CSATDTGSGTEAFF
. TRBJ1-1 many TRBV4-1 TGCGCCAGCAGCCAAGAAAGAAGGACTGAAGCTTTCTTT CASSQERRTEAFF
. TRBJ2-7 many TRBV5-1 TGCGCCAGCAGCTTGGGAGCCGAGACCTGGGAGCAGTACTTC CASSLGAETWEQYF
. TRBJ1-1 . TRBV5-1 TGCGCCAGCAGCCCCCTCGACGTACAGAACACTGAAGCTTTCTTT CASSPLDVQNTEAFF
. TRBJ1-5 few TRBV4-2 TGTGCCAGCAGCCAAGATAAGAAACAGCCCCAGCATTTT CASSQDKKQPQHF
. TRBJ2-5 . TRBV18 TGTGCCAGCTCACCACCGAGCAGGGGCAAGACCCAGTACTTC CASSPPSRGKTQYF
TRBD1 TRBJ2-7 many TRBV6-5 TGTGCCAGCAGTTACGGACAGGGGGGGTACGAGCAGTACTTC CASSYGQGGYEQYF
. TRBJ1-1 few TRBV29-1 TGCAGCACGGCGGAAGGCACTGAAGCTTTCTTT CSTAEGTEAFF
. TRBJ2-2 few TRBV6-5 TGTGCCAGCAGTTTGAGGGGGGATTGGAACACCGGGGAGCTGTTTTTT CASSLRGDWNTGELFF
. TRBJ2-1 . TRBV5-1 TGCGCCAGCAGCGTTCAGTCCCTCTACAATGAGCAGTTCTTC CASSVQSLYNEQFF
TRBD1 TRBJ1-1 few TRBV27 TGTGCCAGCAGTTTATCCCCGGGACAGAAGACTGAAGCTTTCTTT CASSLSPGQKTEAFF
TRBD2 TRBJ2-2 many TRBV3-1 TGTGCCAGCAGCCAAGCAGGAGCGGGGGCGAACACCGGGGAGCTGTTTTTT CASSQAGAGANTGELFF
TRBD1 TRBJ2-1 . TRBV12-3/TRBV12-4 TGTGCCAGCAGAGGGGACAGGGGGCGAGGGTACAATGAGCAGTTCTTC CASRGDRGRGYNEQFF
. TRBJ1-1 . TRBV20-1 TGCAGCTCACTAGAGGATCGGAACACTGAAGCTTTCTTT CSSLEDRNTEAFF
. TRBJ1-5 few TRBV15 TGTGCCACCAGCAGAGATAAAAACGCAAATCAGCCCCAGCATTTT CATSRDKNANQPQHF
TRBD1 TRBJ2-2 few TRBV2 TGTGCCAGCACCCTTGACAGGGGGAGAACCGGGGAGCTGTTTTTT CASTLDRGRTGELFF
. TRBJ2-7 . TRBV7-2 TGTGCCAGCAGCTTCCAGGGAGGCGATATCAAGCAGTACTTC CASSFQGGDIKQYF
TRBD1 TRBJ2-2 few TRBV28 TGTGCCAGCAGACCGGACAGGGTTTCAACCGGGGAGCTGTTTTTT CASRPDRVSTGELFF